This note documents a single TCR beta chain sequence. In this sample, this clonotype turned up a few times. No cognate antigen has been identified for it. No much larger clone exists at a distance of one base, and base qualities are not known. The record originates from a study of T cells after yellow fever vaccination (dated by TCRdb to the late 2010s). At the level of the whole study: Libraries from fractions with low cell numbers were prepared with the SMART-Seq v4 Ultra Low Input RNA kit. To track T-cell clones before and after primary and booster YFV17D yellow fever vaccination, bulk TCR alpha and beta repertoires were sequenced longitudinally. Two healthy male donors, one aged 18 to 30 and one aged 30 to 40 years, made up the cohort. Bulk PBMC replicates and cell subsets were isolated from blood drawn at multiple timepoints before and after both primary and secondary immunization. Overall results and qualifications from the work: Because only a couple of donors were included in the study, the extent to which the findings can be generalized is limited. Most clones expanded after primary vaccination were re-detected after the booster (almost 98% of CD4 and approximately 85% of CD8), suggesting broad memory maintenance. Compared with the primary T-cell response, the secondary T-cell response was weaker but faster, peaking on day 5 rather than day 15. A small fraction of clonotypes showed up in both the CD4 and CD8 compartments, probably as a result of convergent recombination. Computational filtering was required because FACS-sorted repertoires could contain abundant contaminating clonotypes from the bulk population.

Sequencing was performed on an Illumina NovaSeq 6000. TCR cDNA was synthesized by 5'RACE template switching, which introduced a universal primer site and unique molecular identifiers. cDNA synthesis was primed from both the TCR alpha and TCR beta constant segments. Libraries were amplified in two PCR steps, with sample barcodes and sequencing adapters added in the second step. Libraries were sequenced on Illumina HiSeq 2500 (2x100 bp) or NovaSeq (2x150 bp). The authors' pipeline ran thus. Reads were demultiplexed and collapsed into UMI consensus sequences with MIGEC, and V(D)J alignment was performed with MiXCR. Vaccine-responding clonotypes were identified with edgeR using replicate PBMC samples, with FDR below 0.01 and a log2 fold change above 5 up to day 15 being required. CD4 or CD8 identity was assigned to each bulk clonotype according to whether the clonotype was present at higher abundance in the sequenced CD4 repertoire or the sequenced CD8 repertoire. TCRdb reanalyzed the raw reads on its own, using fastp at Q25 for trimming and MiXCR for clone calling, and kept in-frame beta chains. Rows are unified per CDR3 protein, each entry keeping the most common DNA and genes. These V and J calls derive from TCRdb rather than the authors' analysis. For this sample there are 150,000 to 200,000 distinct CDR3 sequences; 7% to 10% appear just once. The top ten clones comprise around 40% of the sample.

The treatment or condition label here, explained by the study, means: live attenuated yellow fever vaccine strain. PBMCs were isolated from peripheral blood using a standard Ficoll-Paque protocol. Dynabeads CD4 and CD8 positive selection kits were used to isolate the CD4 and CD8 T-cell fractions. TriZol was used to extract RNA from bulk PBMCs, CD4 and CD8 fractions, and dextramer-positive and dextramer-negative fractions. V loses 1 base at its end and J loses 2 bases; junction bases beyond the gene matches: 9. Based on the germline V gene (reference sequence), the CDR1 and CDR2 sequences are LNHDA and SQIVND. The CDR3 runs 18 amino acids, cysteine and phenylalanine included. Just CDR3 DNA is preserved here, 54 bases in frame from base 1.

This specimen consisted of CD8+ T cells sorted from PBMCs, obtained 45 days after the yellow fever booster vaccination. The sequence is built from TRBV19 and TRBJ1-1, with 11 bases matching TRBD1. This receptor was obtained from a man between 18 and 35 years old who received the YFV17D yellow fever vaccine. The CDR3 corresponds to CASSIATGQGEGNTEAFF. The nucleotides read TGTGCCAGTAGTATAGCGACGGGACAGGGGGAAGGCAACACTGAAGCTTTCTTT.